The next 22 T cell receptor beta chains were all read from a single sample in a study of T cells expressing NK-cell markers. Each CDR3 protein gets one entry in TCRdb, which reprocessed the 5' RACE reads and gives no DNA. The sample's table shows about 370,000 distinct CDR3 sequences. Sequenced sample: blood T cells: a sorted CD56 or NKG2C T cell subset, CD4+ or CD8+ T cells, or bulk PBMC T cells (not recorded which). Every receptor here comes from a woman aged 50 to 60 in good health.

This rearrangement joins TRBV10-2 to TRBJ2-5. Germline assignment: CDR1 WSHSY and CDR2 SAAADI. The CDR3 runs to 12 residues. This CDR3 is CASSEPTATQYF.

This rearrangement joins TRBV10-3 to TRBJ2-1. This CDR3 region has 15 residues. The germline gives CDR1 ENHRY, CDR2 SYGVKD. This CDR3 is CAISTSGSPYNEQFF.

The chain carries TRBV20-1 and TRBJ2-1; absent DNA, TCRdb's TRBD2 call cannot be checked. CDR1 and CDR2 from the germline V gene are DFQATT and SNEGSKA (reference sequence). CDR3 length: 16 residues. CDR3 residues: CSARDPQGPSYNEQFF.

The chain carries TRBV27 and TRBJ1-2. The CDR3 loop spans 14 amino acids. Per the germline V gene, CDR1 is MNHEY and CDR2 is SMNVEV (reference sequence). CDR3 sequence reads: CASSYHQANYGYTF.

The rearrangement joins TRBV5-1 to TRBJ2-1. CDR3 length: 15 residues. Per the germline V gene, CDR1 is SGHRS and CDR2 is YFSETQ. CDR3: CASSLGPSAYNEQFF.

This chain links TRBV10-3 with TRBJ2-5; TCRdb reports TRBD1, a call that lacks DNA to check it against. Germline V gives CDR1 ENHRY, CDR2 SYGVKD. There are 14 residues in the CDR3. The chain's CDR3 is CAISENGGEETQYF.

V is TRBV9 and J is TRBJ2-1; TCRdb picks TRBD2, but there is no DNA to check that call. Germline CDR1 and CDR2: SGDLS and YYNGEE. CDR3 length equals 16 residues. The CDR3 sequence is CASSVKEAGGYNEQFF.

V usage is TRBV5-1 and J usage is TRBJ2-1; the TRBD2 assignment by TCRdb is unverifiable without DNA. The CDR3 covers 14 residues. Germline assignment: CDR1 SGHRS and CDR2 YFSETQ. The CDR3 sequence: CASSPIAAGSRPFF.

The rearrangement joins TRBV12-3 or TRBV12-4 to TRBJ1-2; TCRdb gives TRBD1 as the D gene, but with no DNA this cannot be confirmed. The CDR3 runs to 14 residues. CDR3 sequence reads: CASSPRGGGYGYTF.

The V and J genes are TRBV19 and TRBJ1-5. Germline CDR1 is LNHDA and CDR2 is SQIVND (reference sequence). The CDR3 covers 13 residues. Here the CDR3 reads CASSLFSNQPQHF.

J is TRBJ2-5 and V is TRBV20-1. The CDR3 totals 11 residues. Germline V CDR1 and CDR2: DFQATT, SNEGSKA (reference sequence). CDR3 loop: CSARKEETQYF.

This sequence joins TRBV5-1 and TRBJ2-3. There are 15 residues in the CDR3. Germline V gene sequence: CDR1 SGHRS, CDR2 YFSETQ. This CDR3 is CASSLVGSSTDTQYF.

The CDR3 sequence: CASSMASAYTDTQYF. This chain uses TRBV19 with TRBJ2-3; TCRdb indicates TRBD2, and absent DNA this call remains unverified. CDR3 size: 15 residues. Germline CDR1 is LNHDA and CDR2 is SQIVND (reference sequence).

This rearrangement joins TRBV24-1 to TRBJ2-2. The CDR3 runs 14 residues. Germline V gives CDR1 KGHDR, CDR2 SFDVKD. CDR3: CATSDLFGTGELFF.

This chain connects TRBV7-9 to TRBJ2-7. Per the germline V gene, CDR1 is SEHNR and CDR2 is FQNEAQ (reference sequence). The CDR3 consists of 14 residues. The chain's CDR3 is CASSVTTHSYEQYF.

This chain connects TRBV6-6 to TRBJ2-7; TCRdb indicates TRBD1, and absent DNA this call remains unverified. Germline CDR1 MNHNY, CDR2 SVGAGI (reference sequence). This CDR3 contains 14 residues. This chain's CDR3 is CASRTGTVFYEQYF.

The chain employs TRBV2 and TRBJ2-7; TCRdb's D gene call, TRBD2, goes unchecked for lack of DNA. This CDR3 is built from 20 residues. Germline values: CDR1 SNHLY, CDR2 FYNNEI. The CDR3 here is CASLGGAGTDQLAGVNEQYF.

This rearrangement joins TRBV20-1 to TRBJ2-2. CDR1 and CDR2 (germline): DFQATT, SNEGSKA (reference sequence). CDR3 size: 13 residues. The CDR3 sequence: CSAIDRSTGELFF.

The genes are TRBV29-1 and TRBJ1-2; lacking DNA, the TRBD1 call made by TCRdb goes unchecked. This CDR3 region has 12 residues. Germline values: CDR1 SQVTM, CDR2 ANQGSEA. CDR3 loop: CSVVSGDYGYTF.

This rearrangement joins TRBV11-3 to TRBJ2-1. This CDR3 is 14 amino acids long. Germline V CDR1 and CDR2: SGHNT, YENEEA. This CDR3 reads CASSLGGMRNEQFF.

This chain connects TRBV24-1 to TRBJ2-5; TCRdb indicates TRBD1, and absent DNA this call remains unverified. CDR1 and CDR2 from the germline V gene are KGHDR and SFDVKD. The CDR3 consists of 16 residues. CDR3 amino acids: CATSDFGGGGQETQYF.

V usage is TRBV24-1 and J usage is TRBJ2-1; the TCRdb D gene call, TRBD2, has no DNA to confirm it. Per germline, CDR1 KGHDR and CDR2 SFDVKD. There are 11 residues in the CDR3. The CDR3 region is CATTRENEQFF.